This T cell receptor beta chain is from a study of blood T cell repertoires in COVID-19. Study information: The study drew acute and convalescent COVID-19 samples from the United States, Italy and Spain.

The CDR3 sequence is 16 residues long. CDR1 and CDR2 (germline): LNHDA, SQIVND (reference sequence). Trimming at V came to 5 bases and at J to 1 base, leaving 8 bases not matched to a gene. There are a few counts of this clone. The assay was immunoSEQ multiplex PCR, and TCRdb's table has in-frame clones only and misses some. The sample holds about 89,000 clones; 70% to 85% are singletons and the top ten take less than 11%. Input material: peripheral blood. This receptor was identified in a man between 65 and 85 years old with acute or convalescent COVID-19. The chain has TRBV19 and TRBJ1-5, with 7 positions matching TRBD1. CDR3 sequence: CASSDNRGASNQPQHF. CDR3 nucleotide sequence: TGTGCCAGTAGTGACAACAGGGGTGCAAGCAATCAGCCCCAGCATTTT.